The next 16 T cell receptor beta chains were all read from a single sample in a study of T cell changes during pregnancy in multiple sclerosis. Generated by immunoSEQ multiplex PCR, the TCRdb table keeps only in-frame clones and is missing some. The repertoire holds about 30,000 clones, with under 95% as singletons. Sequencing used peripheral blood, obtained in the first trimester of pregnancy. These receptors were collected from a female donor in good health, enrolled as a control in a pregnancy study.

The chain combines TRBV5-1 with TRBJ2-2; 10 positions match TRBD1. The V and J ends lost 4 bases and 4 bases, in that order; junction bases with no gene match: 7. Germline CDR1 reads SGHRS; CDR2 reads YFSETQ. The CDR3 spans 16 residues. The CDR3 DNA is TGCGCCAGCAGCGACTGGGACAGGGGAGCCACCGGGGAGCTGTTTTTT. This gives the protein CASSDWDRGATGELFF.

This chain joins TRBV7-2 and TRBJ2-3; 8 positions match TRBD2. CDR3 size: 16 residues. Germline values: CDR1 SGHTA, CDR2 FQGNSA. The V segment lost 5 bases and the J segment 0 bases; nucleotides outside the gene matches: 7. The DNA of the CDR3 is TGTGCCAGCAGCATTATGAGCGGGGGCAGCACAGATACGCAGTATTTT. Translated: CASSIMSGGSTDTQYF.

The chain carries TRBV5-6 and TRBJ2-3; 10 bases are shared with TRBD2. Germline CDR1 reads SGHDT; CDR2 reads YYEEEE. The CDR3 has 15 residues. Trimming removed 0 bases from V and 14 bases from J; junction bases left unmatched: 12. DNA for the CDR3: TGTGCCAGCAGCTTGGTGAGCGGGGGGGGACCTCCCCCGTATTTT. Translating it yields CASSLVSGGGPPPYF.

V usage is TRBV19 and J usage is TRBJ2-5, with TRBD2 matching 14 bases. This CDR3 is built from 17 residues. CDR1 is LNHDA and CDR2 is SQIVND in the germline V gene (reference sequence). V shed 6 bases, J shed 4 bases, and the junction held 10 bases outside the gene matches. The CDR3: CASRPNGGTSGGETQYF. DNA of the CDR3: TGTGCCAGTAGACCCAATGGAGGGACTAGCGGGGGAGAGACCCAGTACTTC.

This chain uses TRBV5-4 with TRBJ2-4, with 8 positions matching TRBD2. The CDR3 consists of 16 residues. V dropped 2 bases and J dropped 1; count of bases not matched to a gene: 5. Germline CDR1 and CDR2: SGHNT and YYREEE (reference sequence). Here the CDR3 reads CASSFGGGRAKNIQYF. CDR3 bases: TGTGCCAGCAGCTTCGGGGGGGGGAGGGCCAAAAACATTCAGTACTTC.

This clone was counted a single time. This chain joins TRBV15 and TRBJ1-1; D unresolved. V was cut by 0 bases and J by 1 base, with 12 bases left in between. The V gene's germline CDR1 is LNHNV and CDR2 YYDKDF (reference sequence). This CDR3 is 16 amino acids long. CDR3 DNA sequence: TGTGCCACCAGCAGAGATAATCCGGGGTGGAACACTGAAGCTTTCTTT. Translation gives CATSRDNPGWNTEAFF.

The V and J genes are TRBV27 and TRBJ2-7, with 13 bases that match TRBD2. From germline, CDR1 is MNHEY and CDR2 SMNVEV (reference sequence). The CDR3 is 14 amino acids. V gave up 5 bases and J gave up 4 bases; unmatched junction bases: 2. The CDR3 region has the DNA TGTGCCAGCAGTCCGACTAGCGGGAGGTACGAGCAGTACTTC. Residues: CASSPTSGRYEQYF.

The chain combines TRBV7-9 with TRBJ1-1; no reliable D call. V dropped 1 base and J dropped 4 bases, with 10 bases sitting between them. This CDR3 spans 14 amino acids. CDR1 is SEHNR and CDR2 is FQNEAQ in the germline V gene (reference sequence). This CDR3 is CASSLEKGGTEAFF. DNA of the CDR3: TGTGCCAGCAGCTTAGAAAAGGGAGGCACTGAAGCTTTCTTT.

The J gene is TRBJ2-5, the V gene TRBV2; unclear D gene. V lost 10 bases, J lost 3 bases, and 15 bases lay in between. Germline V lookup: CDR1 SNHLY, CDR2 FYNNEI. The CDR3 consists of 13 residues. DNA for the CDR3: TGTGCCACCGCGGTCGATGCTAAAGAGACCCAGTACTTC. Amino acids: CATAVDAKETQYF. Looking up the rest from reference TRBV2 and TRBJ2-5 gives the full variable domain: EPEVTQTPSHQVTQMGQEVILRCVPISNHLYFYWYRQILGQKVEFLVSFYNNEISEKSEIFDDQFSVERPDGSNFTLKIRSTKLEDSAMYFCATAVDAKETQYFGPGTRLLVL.

This rearrangement joins TRBV7-9 to TRBJ1-1; 8 bases line up with TRBD1. Germline V CDR1 and CDR2: SEHNR, FQNEAQ (reference sequence). With 4 bases clipped from V and 4 bases from J, the junction kept 5 bases outside the gene matches. There are 14 residues in the CDR3. DNA for the CDR3: TGTGCCAGCAGCTCGACAGGGGTGGTCACTGAAGCTTTCTTT. Translation gives CASSSTGVVTEAFF.

The chain joins TRBV7-2 to TRBJ2-7; D is ambiguous. Germline loops: CDR1 SGHTA, CDR2 FQGNSA. This CDR3 region has 15 residues. The V end lost 3 bases, the J end lost 3 bases, and 15 bases lay between the germline ends. The CDR3 here is CASSLGLRIIYEQYF. In DNA form, the CDR3 reads TGTGCCAGCAGCTTGGGCTTAAGGATTATCTACGAGCAGTACTTC.

The CDR3 DNA follows: TGCGCCAGCACGGGAAACACTGAAGCTTTCTTT. Its protein product is CASTGNTEAFF. The gene calls are TRBV10-2 and TRBJ1-1; D gene uncertain. Trimming left V 7 bases short and J 2 bases short, with 5 bases between. The CDR3 has 11 residues. Germline loops: CDR1 WSHSY, CDR2 SAAADI.

V and J are TRBV5-1 and TRBJ2-4; D is undetermined. The CDR3 is made up of 14 amino acids. Germline V gene lookup returns CDR1 SGHRS and CDR2 YFSETQ. V lost 4 bases to trimming and J lost 8 bases, with 16 bases between them. The CDR3 nucleotides are TGCGCCAGCAGCCACGAAGAGGATTTAGACATTCAGTACTTC. This translates into CASSHEEDLDIQYF.

The chain employs TRBV7-2 and TRBJ2-3; tentatively, D is TRBD1 (6 bases). V was clipped by 0 bases and J by 1 base, with 8 bases between them. CDR1 and CDR2 (germline): SGHTA, FQGNSA. The CDR3 is made up of 15 amino acids. The chain's CDR3 is CASSLAGARTDTQYF. Here the CDR3 DNA reads TGTGCCAGCAGCTTAGCGGGGGCCCGCACAGATACGCAGTATTTT.

The V and J genes are TRBV30 and TRBJ1-6; D gene uncertain. Germline CDR1 reads GTSNPN; CDR2 reads SVGIG (reference sequence). V lost 0 bases and J lost 0, with 9 bases in between. CDR3 length equals 16 residues. The CDR3 sequence is CAWSVGGSSYNSPLHF. CDR3 nucleotides: TGTGCCTGGAGTGTAGGAGGGAGCTCCTATAATTCACCCCTCCACTTT.

This clone appeared a single time. Mismatch with germline at one junction end may stem from a read error. The rearrangement joins TRBV7-8 to TRBJ1-5; D is unresolved. CDR3 length: 15 amino acids. CDR1 and CDR2 from the germline V gene are SGHVS and FQNEAQ. CDR3 in amino acids: CTSSPFGREDQPQHF. Here the CDR3 DNA reads TGTACCAGCAGCCCTTTCGGCCGAGAGGATCAGCCCCAGCATTTT.